This TCR beta chain was identified during a study of tumor-infiltrating lymphocytes in primary liver carcinoma (dated by TCRdb to about 2017). As for the study more broadly: Of the five patients, three men and two women aged 30 to 69 years, four had hepatocellular carcinoma and one had combined HCC and intrahepatic cholangiocarcinoma. Tumors of the five patients were stage T1-T3 N0M0 with maximum diameters of roughly 4.2 to 11 cm. Roughly 3.5 to 7.5 million productive TCRbeta reads were obtained per sample, and no significant difference in read depth was found between tissue types. Across five regions of each liver tumor, along with adjacent normal tissue and blood, the study brought together TCRbeta repertoire sequencing, expression microarrays and whole-exome sequencing. A total of 35 specimens from 5 patients underwent TCRbeta repertoire sequencing, comprising about 25 tumor regions, 5 adjacent noncancerous liver tissues and 5 peripheral blood samples. High reproducibility was observed for the technical replicate repertoires, with mean shared-clone rates approximately 0.9 and correlation coefficients above 0.98. Study-wide conclusions, independent of this receptor: Only 4 or 5 patients were included in the study, and the authors note that the findings should be validated in a larger study. The top 250 clones made up a significantly larger repertoire fraction in tumors than in blood (p = 0.039). Consistent with antigen-driven expansion, pairs of tumor regions showed higher repertoire overlap (mean roughly 35%) than either tumor-adjacent pairs (around 17%) or tumor-blood pairs (around 14%). Because sequencing covered only the TCR beta chain and unpaired alpha chains were not captured, true repertoire diversity is likely underestimated. Bulk unsorted samples precluded comparing CD4+ and CD8+ T cell repertoires.

To note about this clonotype: No antigen is known for it. Per-base quality was not reported, and no clone a single base away is much larger than it.

TCRbeta-specific cDNA was reverse-transcribed from around 0.45 ug total RNA using a constant-region primer and ProtoScript II reverse transcriptase. TCRbeta libraries were built with three nested multiplex PCR rounds, a slightly modified ARM-PCR procedure. Multiplex TRBV1-TRBV30 forward primers and a Cbeta reverse primer were used in the first two PCR rounds, each of which was run for 9 to 11 cycles. A final 25-cycle PCR with Deep VentR polymerase added sample barcodes and Illumina adapters. Before sequencing, amplicons between 200 and 500 bp were purified from gel using a QIAquick gel extraction kit. The TCRbeta amplicons were sequenced with 250-bp paired-end reads on an Illumina HiSeq 2500. The original methods were these. Trimmomatic v0.33 was used to quality-trim the reads, and FLASH v1.2.11 was used to merge paired reads so that full CDR3 sequences could be recovered. V, D and J germline segments were assigned to the rearranged TCRbeta sequences by MiGEC v1.2.1b. Clonotype statistics and Shannon-Wiener diversity indices were calculated with VDJtools v1.0.0. To reduce sampling bias, subsequent analyses other than the diversity analysis used only the 250 most abundant clonotypes in each sample. TCRdb itself trimmed the public reads at Q25 with fastp, ran MiXCR and retained productive beta chains. Every distinct CDR3 protein forms one entry, paired with its most common genes and DNA. TCRdb, not the authors, supplied the V and J calls. The table for this sample lists some 87,000 distinct CDR3 sequences; 65% to 70% of them were counted only once. The ten most abundant clones make up roughly 30% of the sample.

The CDR3 spans 14 residues, from the cysteine through the phenylalanine. The kept DNA is CDR3 alone, 42 bases in frame from the first base. As encoded in the germline V gene, CDR1 is MGHRA while CDR2 is YSYEKL. The trim is 1 base for V and 6 bases for J, with a gap of 11 bases between the germline ends. Without any cell sorting, total RNA and DNA were co-extracted from about 20-30 mg of bulk tissue using the AllPrep DNA/RNA mini kit. Surgical resection was performed in China between late 2015 and early 2016 on four or five patients with histopathologically diagnosed primary liver carcinoma. Chronic HBV infection was present in the patients, and the patients were treatment-naive at sampling. Pieces of fresh tumor and adjacent tissue were cut in half, with one half kept in RNAlater at -80 degrees C and the other half sent for histology.

Rearrangement joined TRBV4-1 to TRBJ2-3; 6 matching bases give a weak D call of TRBD1. The specimen was tumor-adjacent normal liver tissue. This sequence originates from a man aged 40-49 years with primary liver carcinoma and hepatitis B virus infection. The DNA sequence follows: TGCGCCAGCAGCCAAGTCACAAGGGGGGATACGCAGTATTTT. This is translated as CASSQVTRGDTQYF.